The clone carrying this TCR beta chain has just a few counts. Antigen: not known. TCRB transcripts that were expressed got sequenced, as all of the isolated RNA had been reverse transcribed. TCRdb keeps only in-frame clones here, not all; method: immunoSEQ multiplex PCR. Among about 160,000 clones listed, around a tenth were seen once. This record comes from a study of beta chain features in type 1 diabetes. General observations from the study: PCR could preferentially amplify shorter templates, alike in patients and controls. Patients' naive, central memory and Treg TCRB repertoires seemed closer to one another than those of healthy donors. Type 1 diabetes patients showed a moderate but significant shortening of TCRB CDR3s in all four CD4+ subsets.

Trimming took off 10 bases at V and 4 bases at J, with 19 bases between the two ends. The CDR3 runs 15 residues. CDR1 is SGHTA, CDR2 FQGTGA, per germline. The clonotype originates from a man aged 25-45 years with type 1 diabetes. This chain connects TRBV7-3 to TRBJ2-2; the D gene is possibly TRBD1 (5 bases). The sequenced material came from central memory CD4+ T cells from blood. The CDR3 region is CATSPAKGPTGELFF. CDR3 DNA: TGTGCCACTTCACCGGCCAAGGGGCCCACCGGGGAGCTGTTTTTT.